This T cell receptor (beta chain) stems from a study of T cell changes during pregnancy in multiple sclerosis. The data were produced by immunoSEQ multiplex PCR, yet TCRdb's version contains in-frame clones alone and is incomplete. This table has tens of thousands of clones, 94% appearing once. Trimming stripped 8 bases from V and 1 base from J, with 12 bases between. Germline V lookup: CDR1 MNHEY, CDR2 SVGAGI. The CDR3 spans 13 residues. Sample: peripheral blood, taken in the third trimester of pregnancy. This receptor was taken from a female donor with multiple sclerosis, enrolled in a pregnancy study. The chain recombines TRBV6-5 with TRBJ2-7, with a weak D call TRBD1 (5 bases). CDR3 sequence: CASRQGASYEQYF. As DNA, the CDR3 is TGTGCCAGCCGGCAGGGTGCGTCCTACGAGCAGTACTTC.